Following are 28 T cell receptor beta chains from one sample sequenced in a study of shared clonotypes between healthy human individuals. Method: immunoSEQ multiplex PCR; TCRdb's copy keeps in-frame clones and lacks some. The sample lists more than 2,000,000 clones; more than 80% were seen once. Sequencing was performed on naive CD4+ T cells from PBMCs. This sample's subset: CD45RA+ positively selected. These receptors all stem from a man between 18 and 35 years old in good health. Some clones in this sample may be carry-over from other donors' samples.

The chain's CDR3 is CASSQVITGELFF. In DNA form, the CDR3 reads TGCGCCAGCAGCCAAGTAATCACCGGGGAGCTGTTTTTT. The gene calls are TRBV4-1 and TRBJ2-2, with D unresolved. This CDR3 has 13 amino acids. Germline V gives CDR1 MGHRA, CDR2 YSYEKL. V lost 1 base and J 4 bases, leaving 4 bases between the germline ends.

The chain recombines TRBV5-1 with TRBJ2-3, with TRBD2 matching 9 bases. The junction had 4 bases not matched to a gene; V was cut back by 0 bases and J by 2 bases. The CDR3 is made up of 16 amino acids. Germline V gene lookup returns CDR1 SGHRS and CDR2 YFSETQ. The CDR3 DNA sequence: TGCGCCAGCAGCTTGGTTCCTAGCGGGATCACAGATACGCAGTATTTT. Encoded protein: CASSLVPSGITDTQYF.

In its sample, this clone was seen once. This chain uses TRBV9 with TRBJ2-3, with D possibly being TRBD2 (5 bases). V was cut by 1 base and J by 4 bases, with 10 bases left in between. The CDR3 has 14 amino acids. Per germline, CDR1 SGDLS and CDR2 YYNGEE. Here the CDR3 reads CASSVRLRADTQYF. CDR3 DNA sequence: TGTGCCAGCAGCGTAAGGCTGAGGGCAGATACGCAGTATTTT.

Comments on this clone: The same CDR3 can be traced to other DNA sequences in this sample. This chain joins TRBV5-6 and TRBJ1-1, with 8 bases identical to TRBD1. From germline, CDR1 is SGHDT and CDR2 YYEEEE. After removal of 3 bases from V and 2 bases from J, the junction contained 6 bases not matched to a gene. The CDR3 covers 15 residues. CDR3 sequence (DNA): TGTGCCAGCAGCTCGACCGGGACAGGTAACACTGAAGCTTTCTTT. It is translated as CASSSTGTGNTEAFF.

The chain uses TRBV27 and TRBJ1-3, with 7 bases fitting TRBD1. The V and J ends lost 6 bases and 0 bases, in that order; junction bases with no gene match: 5. CDR1 is MNHEY and CDR2 is SMNVEV in the germline V gene (reference sequence). The CDR3 runs 15 residues. Here the CDR3 reads CASRPGTASGNTIYF. The CDR3 nucleotides are TGTGCCAGCAGGCCCGGGACAGCCTCTGGAAACACCATATATTTT.

The chain combines TRBV9 with TRBJ2-7; the D gene is possibly TRBD1 (6 bases). Trimming pared 4 bases from V and 9 bases from J, leaving 20 bases between. Germline V gene lookup returns CDR1 SGDLS and CDR2 YYNGEE. The CDR3 covers 14 residues. For the CDR3, the DNA is TGTGCCAGCAGCCCTCGAGGGGGAGAGGACGGGCAGTACTTC. Its translation: CASSPRGGEDGQYF.

The chain couples TRBV4-1 to TRBJ2-2, with 7 bases that match TRBD1. The J segment lost 1 base and the V segment lost 5 bases, leaving 4 bases of the junction unmatched. The CDR3 length is 15 residues. Germline V CDR1 and CDR2: MGHRA, YSYEKL. Here the CDR3 reads CASSNRQGNTGELFF. DNA for the CDR3: TGCGCCAGCAGCAACCGACAGGGGAACACCGGGGAGCTGTTTTTT.

This chain's CDR3 is CASSVRTVKETGELFF. The CDR3 region has the DNA TGTGCCAGTAGTGTCAGGACAGTAAAGGAAACCGGGGAGCTGTTTTTT. The gene calls are TRBV19 and TRBJ2-2; TRBD1 is a possible D gene (6 bases). The CDR3 runs 16 residues. Per germline, CDR1 LNHDA and CDR2 SQIVND (reference sequence). Trimming removed 5 bases at V and 5 bases at J, with 18 bases between.

This clone appeared a single time. CDR3 amino acids: CASSYLGQAVGGYTF. CDR3 bases: TGTGCCAGCAGTTACTTGGGGCAGGCGGTGGGGGGCTACACCTTC. The V gene is TRBV6-5, the J gene TRBJ1-2; tentative D call: TRBD1 (5 bases). V was shortened by 1 base and J by 8 bases, with 17 bases between the two germline ends. Germline CDR1 is MNHEY and CDR2 is SVGAGI. This CDR3 is 15 amino acids long.

The chain uses TRBV5-1 and TRBJ1-2, with a possible D match to TRBD1 (6 bases). Trimming took off 4 bases at V and 7 bases at J, with 14 bases between the two ends. The CDR3 is 13 residues long. The V gene's germline CDR1 is SGHRS and CDR2 YFSETQ. The CDR3 bases are TGCGCCAGCAGCAGGGGGGGTCCTGGTGGCTACACCTTC. Protein: CASSRGGPGGYTF.

About this clone itself: Different DNA sequences within this sample yield the same CDR3. The chain combines TRBV28 with TRBJ2-7, with D uncertain. This CDR3 spans 14 amino acids. With 3 bases removed from V and 2 bases from J, the gap between germline ends came to 11 bases. CDR1 and CDR2 from the germline V gene are MDHEN and SYDVKM. The CDR3 here is CASSFSGRPYEQYF. The DNA for the CDR3 is TGTGCCAGCAGTTTTTCCGGGCGCCCCTACGAGCAGTACTTC.

The chain joins TRBV29-1 to TRBJ2-5; 7 positions agree with TRBD2. The J call is doubtful: the DNA matches TRBJ2-7 better. Germline CDR1 SQVTM, CDR2 ANQGSEA. The CDR3 is 14 amino acids. The CDR3 here is CSVALGGGPYEQYF. The CDR3 nucleotides read TGCAGCGTCGCACTCGGGGGAGGGCCCTACGAGCAGTACTTC.

Note on this clone: This sample also contains other DNA sequences that code for the same CDR3. V gene TRBV15 combines with J gene TRBJ1-5; a possible D gene is TRBD1 (5 bases). Germline CDR1 LNHNV, CDR2 YYDKDF (reference sequence). CDR3 length: 15 residues. Trimming removed 0 bases at V and 6 bases at J, with 12 bases between. The CDR3 DNA follows: TGTGCCACCAGCAGAGATGTGACGGGGGGTCAGCCCCAGCATTTT. Translation gives CATSRDVTGGQPQHF. The full variable domain, its missing parts supplied by reference TRBV15 and TRBJ1-5, is DAMVIQNPRYQVTQFGKPVTLSCSQTLNHNVMYWYQQKSSQAPKLLFHYYDKDFNNEADTPDNFQSRRPNTSFCFLDIRSPGLGDTAMYLCATSRDVTGGQPQHFGDGTRLSIL.

As to this clone: A read error may produce the germline difference seen at one junction end. CDR3 coding DNA: TGTGCCAGCAGTGCTGCGGGGGGGTACGTGCAGTACTTC. Translating gives CASSAAGGYVQYF. The V call is TRBV25-1, the J call TRBJ2-7, with 9 bases fitting TRBD2. The length of the CDR3 is 13 residues. Germline loops: CDR1 MGHDK, CDR2 SYGVNS.

Comment on this clone: Other DNA sequences in the same sample also yield this CDR3. This chain joins TRBV6-5 and TRBJ2-2; D unclear. V lost 6 bases and J 5 bases, leaving 4 bases between the germline ends. Germline CDR1 MNHEY, CDR2 SVGAGI. This CDR3 is 11 amino acids long. The CDR3 coding sequence is TGTGCCAGCAGGCGGACCGGGGAGCTGTTTTTT. It encodes CASRRTGELFF.

The chain recombines TRBV7-9 with TRBJ1-2; tentatively, D is TRBD1 (6 bases). The CDR3 has 15 amino acids. V lost 4 bases, J lost 7 bases, and 19 bases lay in between. Germline V lookup: CDR1 SEHNR, CDR2 FQNEAQ (reference sequence). DNA of the CDR3: TGTGCCAGCAGCTCCCCCGGGACACCCCTACGTGGCTACACCTTC. Its translation is CASSSPGTPLRGYTF.

The rearrangement joins TRBV6-6 to TRBJ2-3; 9 nucleotides agree with TRBD1. The V and J ends lost 8 bases and 3 bases, in that order; junction bases with no gene match: 9. Germline CDR1 is MNHNY and CDR2 is SVGAGI (reference sequence). The CDR3 is made up of 15 amino acids. For the CDR3, the DNA is TGTGCCAGCGGAAAGGGACAGGGTGTGACAGATACGCAGTATTTT. This encodes CASGKGQGVTDTQYF.

The chain recombines TRBV7-2 with TRBJ1-1; TRBD1 aligns across 7 bases. Looked up from germline, CDR1 is SGHTA and CDR2 is FQGNSA. V shed 5 bases, J shed 6 bases, and the junction held 9 bases outside the gene matches. This CDR3 is built from 14 residues. CDR3 region: CASSEYRGAAEAFF. CDR3 nucleotides: TGTGCCAGCAGCGAGTACAGGGGAGCGGCTGAAGCTTTCTTT.

The J gene is TRBJ1-5, the V gene TRBV7-2; D possibly corresponds to TRBD1 (5 bases). V was shortened by 5 bases and J by 7 bases, with 12 bases between the two germline ends. From germline, CDR1 is SGHTA and CDR2 FQGNSA. The CDR3 extends over 13 amino acids. As DNA, the CDR3 is TGTGCCAGCAGCGGAGATGGGGGGCAGCCCCAGCATTTT. This encodes CASSGDGGQPQHF.

The rearrangement links TRBV5-1 to TRBJ2-5; the match to TRBD2 covers 12 bases. The CDR3 runs to 16 residues. Germline V gene sequence: CDR1 SGHRS, CDR2 YFSETQ. With 4 bases clipped from V and 4 bases from J, the junction kept 8 bases outside the gene matches. CDR3 coding DNA: TGCGCCAGCAGCGGGCCGACTAGCGGGAGTAGAGAGACCCAGTACTTC. It codes for CASSGPTSGSRETQYF.

This clone was seen just once. The V and J genes are TRBV25-1 and TRBJ2-1, with 11 bases fitting TRBD2. The length of the CDR3 is 15 residues. Germline V gene data show CDR1 as MGHDK and CDR2 as SYGVNS. J lost 8 bases, V lost 5 bases, and 8 bases had no gene match. The CDR3 DNA sequence: TGTGCCAGCAGTTTGACTAGCGGGATACGGCATGAGCAGTTCTTC. Translated: CASSLTSGIRHEQFF.

The chain has TRBV30 and TRBJ1-1; D possibly corresponds to TRBD1 (5 bases). From germline, CDR1 is GTSNPN and CDR2 SVGIG (reference sequence). Trimming left V 4 bases short and J 4 bases short, with 16 bases between. The CDR3 loop spans 14 amino acids. Here the CDR3 reads CAWIIGSGTTEAFF. CDR3 DNA: TGTGCCTGGATAATCGGATCAGGGACCACTGAAGCTTTCTTT.

As to this clone: Other DNA sequences of this sample code for an identical CDR3. The rearrangement joins TRBV11-2 to TRBJ1-2; tentatively, D is TRBD1 (6 bases). Trimming pared 4 bases from V and 2 bases from J, leaving 8 bases between. The germline CDR1 and CDR2 sequences are SGHAT and FQNNGV. This CDR3 comprises 13 residues. In DNA, the CDR3 is TGTGCCAGCAGCTCTGGACAGAACTATGGCTACACCTTC. This encodes CASSSGQNYGYTF.

The CDR3 loop reads CASSLSAGRLTEAFF. Written as DNA, the CDR3 is TGTGCCAGCAGCTTAAGTGCAGGGCGGTTGACTGAAGCTTTCTTT. The chain recombines TRBV7-9 with TRBJ1-1, with D perhaps TRBD1 (5 bases). Germline lookup yields CDR1 SEHNR and CDR2 FQNEAQ (reference sequence). CDR3 length equals 15 residues. V was shortened by 2 bases and J by 5 bases, with 15 bases between the two germline ends.

The CDR3 DNA follows: TGTGCCAGCAGTTCCGGGACAGGGGGCTTTTTCGACGAGCAGTACTTC. It specifies CASSSGTGGFFDEQYF. This chain joins TRBV6-5 and TRBJ2-7, with 12 bases identical to TRBD1. This CDR3 has 16 residues. After removal of 4 bases from V and 5 bases from J, the junction contained 9 bases not matched to a gene. Germline V CDR1 and CDR2: MNHEY, SVGAGI.

The chain has TRBV15 and TRBJ1-4; D not resolved. The germline V and J ends were trimmed by 5 bases and 8 bases, with 12 bases remaining between them. The CDR3 length is 13 residues. Germline CDR1 is LNHNV and CDR2 is YYDKDF (reference sequence). CDR3: CATSGGTWEKLFF. In DNA, the CDR3 is TGTGCCACCAGCGGCGGAACTTGGGAAAAACTGTTTTTT.

V usage is TRBV18 and J usage is TRBJ2-2; tentatively, D is TRBD1 (6 bases). Trimming took 5 bases from V and 7 from J, leaving 14 bases between them. Germline V gene data show CDR1 as KGHSH and CDR2 as LQKENI. The CDR3 covers 14 residues. The CDR3 protein is CASSGQYFGGELFF. For the CDR3, the DNA is TGTGCCAGCTCAGGACAGTATTTCGGCGGGGAGCTGTTTTTT.

The rearrangement links TRBV6-1 to TRBJ1-4; D might be TRBD1 (5 bases). V was cut by 5 bases and J by 10 bases, with 20 bases left in between. The CDR3 covers 15 residues. Germline V CDR1 and CDR2: MNHNS, SASEGT. Here the CDR3 DNA reads TGTGCCAGCAGTAGGACAAGCGAGGTGGGAACAAAACTGTTTTTT. It encodes CASSRTSEVGTKLFF.